This T cell receptor beta chain was obtained from a study of blood T cell repertoires in COVID-19. About the research overall: Sites in the United States, Italy and Spain provided acute and convalescent COVID-19 samples. The cDNA or gDNA used as material had been derived from T cells, B-cell-depleted T cells, or PBMCs.

As handled by the study authors: Amplification of reference gene primers provided the estimated nucleated cell counts. Measured with immunoSEQ multiplex PCR; TCRdb has only the in-frame clones, and not every one. The V and J calls and the clone size are those of that table, but D and trimming were determined from the DNA. The repertoire holds 35,000 to 50,000 clones, about nine tenths seen once, with around 3.5% in the top ten. Trimming left V 6 bases short and J 3 bases short, with 21 bases between. The length of the CDR3 is 17 residues. The germline CDR1 and CDR2 sequences are KGHSH and LQKENI. This TCR was sampled from a human donor in a cohort sampled during active COVID-19. The specimen was peripheral blood. V usage is TRBV18 and J usage is TRBJ1-5; D remains ambiguous. The CDR3 DNA sequence: TGTGCCAGCTCCCCAACCGGGTTGCCAAAGGTCAATCAGCCCCAGCATTTT. It is translated as CASSPTGLPKVNQPQHF.